The source of this TCR beta chain is a study of T-cell reconstitution after alpha-beta-depleted transplantation in children. Unique molecular identifiers were built into the TCRbeta library. TCRdb redid the calling of the PCR reads with MiXCR, one entry per CDR3 protein. The data show nearly 400,000 distinct CDR3 sequences, about a fifth seen once. V shed 0 bases and J 4 bases; nucleotides not matched to a gene: 11. This CDR3 has 19 residues. Germline V gene lookup returns CDR1 LNHNV and CDR2 YYDKDF (reference sequence). The clonotype was recovered from a human donor who donated a stem cell graft to a child with acute myeloid leukemia. V gene TRBV15 combines with J gene TRBJ2-3; TRBD2 matches 12 bases. The sequencing used PBMCs from the stem cell graft donor, collected from the stem cell graft. This CDR3 reads CATSRDWLAGGVPADTQYF. The CDR3 DNA is TGTGCCACCAGCAGAGATTGGCTAGCGGGAGGGGTTCCAGCAGATACGCAGTATTTT.